Below are 25 T cell receptor beta chains sequenced from a single sample in a study of T cell responses to AZD1222 COVID-19 vaccine. The assay was immunoSEQ multiplex PCR, and TCRdb's table has in-frame clones only and misses some. The sample records approximately 190,000 clones, about 92% being singletons. Source: peripheral blood, taken on day 0 of AZD1222 vaccination. These receptors were collected from an adult in good health.

The chain links TRBV7-9 to TRBJ1-1; the D gene is possibly TRBD1 (5 bases). This CDR3 spans 13 amino acids. CDR1 and CDR2 from the germline V gene are SEHNR and FQNEAQ (reference sequence). V dropped 5 bases and J dropped 8 bases, with 15 bases sitting between them. Here the CDR3 reads CASSRDGNSEAFF. The CDR3 nucleotides read TGTGCCAGCAGCAGGGACGGAAACTCGGAAGCTTTCTTT.

The count of this clone is one. The chain uses TRBV7-3 and TRBJ2-2, with 7 positions matching TRBD1. The CDR3 length is 14 residues. Per germline, CDR1 SGHTA and CDR2 FQGTGA. Trimming at V came to 4 bases and at J to 5 bases, leaving 4 bases not matched to a gene. DNA for the CDR3: TGTGCCAGCAGCTCCATGACAGGGACCGGGGAGCTGTTTTTT. Protein product: CASSSMTGTGELFF.

This chain joins TRBV5-5 and TRBJ2-5; 8 bases line up with TRBD2. The CDR3 has 16 amino acids. Germline assignment: CDR1 SGHKS and CDR2 YYEKEE (reference sequence). With 0 bases clipped from V and 8 bases from J, the junction kept 12 bases outside the gene matches. CDR3 sequence: CASSLGLASGQGTQYF. In DNA form, the CDR3 reads TGTGCCAGCAGCTTGGGACTAGCGTCGGGGCAAGGTACCCAGTACTTC. Full variable domain (rest looked up from reference TRBV5-5 and TRBJ2-5): DAGVTQSPTHLIKTRGQQVTLRCSPISGHKSVSWYQQVLGQGPQFIFQYYEKEERGRGNFPDRFSARQFPNYSSELNVNALLLGDSALYLCASSLGLASGQGTQYFGPGTRLLVL.

Only a few counts were recorded for this clone. V is TRBV13 and J is TRBJ2-6, with D unresolved. The CDR3 sequence is 17 residues long. Germline CDR1 and CDR2: PRHDT and FYEKMQ (reference sequence). V gave up 8 bases and J gave up 4 bases, with 21 bases separating them. DNA of the CDR3: TGTGCCAGCGGACGAGTAGAAGGAAGTGCCGGGGCCAACGTCCTGACTTTC. Its translation is CASGRVEGSAGANVLTF.

The genes are TRBV2 and TRBJ1-1; 8 bases fit TRBD1. The J segment lost 7 bases and the V segment lost 6 bases, leaving 16 bases of the junction unmatched. The CDR3 is made up of 16 amino acids. Germline V gene lookup returns CDR1 SNHLY and CDR2 FYNNEI. In nucleotides, the CDR3 is TGTGCCAGCAGAAGATCAGGGGGCGTTTTTATTGGTGAAGCTTTCTTT. It codes for CASRRSGGVFIGEAFF.

This clone was seen once. This sequence joins TRBV9 and TRBJ2-5; perhaps TRBD1 as D (5 bases). The CDR3 has 14 residues. In germline, CDR1 is SGDLS, CDR2 YYNGEE. Between the trimmed V and J ends, which lost 1 base and 4 bases, there was a span of 11 bases. The CDR3 sequence: CASSVRAGRETQYF. CDR3 in DNA: TGTGCCAGCAGCGTACGGGCAGGGCGAGAGACCCAGTACTTC.

This chain joins TRBV19 and TRBJ1-5; TRBD1 might be the D (5 bases). The V and J ends lost 7 bases and 1 base respectively, with 8 bases between them. The CDR3 totals 13 residues. Germline V gene sequence: CDR1 LNHDA, CDR2 SQIVND (reference sequence). CDR3 DNA: TGTGCCAGTACCAACAGGAGCAATCAGCCCCAGCATTTT. Translating gives CASTNRSNQPQHF.

The J gene is TRBJ1-1, the V gene TRBV9; 9 bases map to TRBD1. CDR1 is SGDLS and CDR2 is YYNGEE in the germline V gene. J gave up 3 bases and V 5 bases, and 8 bases lay outside the gene matches. The CDR3 has 15 amino acids. CDR3 in amino acids: CASSTGGFEYTEAFF. The CDR3 DNA follows: TGTGCCAGCAGTACAGGGGGCTTCGAGTACACTGAAGCTTTCTTT.

The chain joins TRBV10-1 to TRBJ2-7, with D perhaps matching TRBD1 (5 bases). This CDR3 spans 13 amino acids. V was trimmed by 5 bases and J by 3 bases, leaving 11 bases between them. Germline CDR1 reads WNHNN; CDR2 reads SYGVQD (reference sequence). CDR3 DNA sequence: TGCGCCAGCAGTCACGGACAAGACTACGAGCAGTACTTC. It codes for CASSHGQDYEQYF.

V is TRBV6-1 and J is TRBJ2-1; 7 positions match TRBD1. The CDR3 length is 16 residues. CDR1 and CDR2 from the germline V gene are MNHNS and SASEGT. With V trimmed by 6 bases and J by 1 base, 9 bases remained unmatched. The DNA of the CDR3 is TGTGCCAGCAGCGAATCAGGGGGTAGATCCTACAATGAGCAGTTCTTC. The encoded protein is CASSESGGRSYNEQFF.

This rearrangement joins TRBV9 to TRBJ1-4; a weak D match, TRBD1 (6 bases). Germline values: CDR1 SGDLS, CDR2 YYNGEE. This CDR3 is 15 amino acids long. The ends were cut back, 3 bases at V and 8 bases at J, with 17 bases in the middle. In DNA form, the CDR3 reads TGTGCCAGCAGCGACCCGGCCCTAGGACAGGAAAAACTGTTTTTT. Protein: CASSDPALGQEKLFF.

This chain uses TRBV4-1 with TRBJ2-2, with 11 bases lining up with TRBD2. This CDR3 has 17 residues. Germline assignment: CDR1 MGHRA and CDR2 YSYEKL. J lost 3 bases, V lost 2 bases, and 5 bases had no gene match. CDR3 protein: CASSQKVGLADTGELFF. The CDR3 bases are TGCGCCAGCAGCCAAAAGGTGGGACTAGCGGACACCGGGGAGCTGTTTTTT.

The chain uses TRBV11-2 and TRBJ1-1; D unclear. V lost 5 bases and J lost 2, with 12 bases in between. The CDR3 is made up of 14 amino acids. Germline V CDR1 and CDR2: SGHAT, FQNNGV. Here the CDR3 DNA reads TGTGCCAGCAGCAACCAAGGGAGTAACACTGAAGCTTTCTTT. Encoded protein: CASSNQGSNTEAFF.

There are many counts of this clone. This sequence joins TRBV6-6 and TRBJ2-5; TRBD2 aligns across 12 bases. Trimming cost V 6 bases and J 4 bases; bases outside gene matches: 6. Germline CDR1 MNHNY, CDR2 SVGAGI (reference sequence). The CDR3 runs to 15 residues. In nucleotides, the CDR3 is TGTGCCAGCAGCGGACTAGCGGGGTTATTAGAGACCCAGTACTTC. Protein sequence: CASSGLAGLLETQYF.

The V gene is TRBV11-2, the J gene TRBJ1-1; D possibly corresponds to TRBD1 (5 bases). Trimming took 5 bases from V and 1 from J, leaving 8 bases between them. The CDR3 is 13 amino acids. Germline CDR1 is SGHAT and CDR2 is FQNNGV. For the CDR3, the DNA is TGTGCCAGCAGCGGGACGACGAACACTGAAGCTTTCTTT. Translating gives CASSGTTNTEAFF.

This sequence joins TRBV5-4 and TRBJ1-2; 9 nucleotides line up with TRBD1. CDR3 length: 15 amino acids. Germline V gives CDR1 SGHNT, CDR2 YYREEE (reference sequence). V lost 2 bases to trimming and J lost 2 bases; unmatched junction nucleotides: 4. This CDR3 reads CASSLPGTGNYGYTF. CDR3 nucleotide sequence: TGTGCCAGCAGCTTACCCGGGACAGGGAACTATGGCTACACCTTC.

The V call is TRBV10-3, the J call TRBJ1-3; D unclear. The CDR3 totals 12 residues. Germline V gene sequence: CDR1 ENHRY, CDR2 SYGVKD. The V and J ends lost 4 bases and 8 bases respectively, with 9 bases between them. In DNA, the CDR3 is TGTGCCATCAGTGCCCATGGGGACACCATATATTTT. This codes for CAISAHGDTIYF.

The CDR3 sequence: CASSYSNRGGRAEAFF. The DNA for the CDR3 is TGTGCCAGCAGTTACTCGAATCGGGGGGGCCGAGCTGAAGCTTTCTTT. V and J are TRBV6-2 or TRBV6-3 and TRBJ1-1; perhaps TRBD1 as D (6 bases). Between the trimmed V and J ends, which lost 0 bases and 6 bases, there was a span of 17 bases. Germline V gene lookup returns CDR1 MNHEY and CDR2 SVGEGT. The CDR3 extends over 16 amino acids.

This sequence joins TRBV30 and TRBJ1-5, with 8 bases identical to TRBD1. This CDR3 contains 15 residues. The ends lost 2 bases at V and 7 bases at J; junction bases unmatched: 10. CDR1 GTSNPN and CDR2 SVGIG come from the germline V gene (reference sequence). Written as DNA, the CDR3 is TGTGCCTGGAGTCTCCAGACAGGGGTCGGCCAGCCCCAGCATTTT. As protein: CAWSLQTGVGQPQHF.

This chain joins TRBV18 and TRBJ1-5; 9 bases map to TRBD1. Trimming removed 6 bases from V and 8 bases from J; junction bases left unmatched: 8. Germline V gives CDR1 KGHSH, CDR2 LQKENI. This CDR3 comprises 14 residues. The CDR3 DNA reads TGTGCCAGCTCGGGGGACAGGGCGAGGGAGCCCCAGCATTTT. It yields the protein CASSGDRAREPQHF.

The chain employs TRBV5-1 and TRBJ2-3; D uncertain. V was pared by 0 bases and J by 8 bases, with 10 bases between. The CDR3 has 13 amino acids. CDR1 and CDR2 from the germline V gene are SGHRS and YFSETQ. In nucleotides, the CDR3 is TGCGCCAGCAGCTTGGCCGGTAGATCTACGCAGTATTTT. This encodes CASSLAGRSTQYF.

This clone showed up just once. The chain couples TRBV5-4 to TRBJ2-7, with 11 positions matching TRBD2. Germline CDR1 reads SGHNT; CDR2 reads YYREEE (reference sequence). V shed 4 bases, J shed 2 bases, and the junction held 11 bases outside the gene matches. This CDR3 is built from 17 residues. The CDR3 sequence: CASSPGTSGVLTYEQYF. CDR3 coding DNA: TGTGCCAGCAGCCCCGGGACTAGCGGAGTACTCACCTACGAGCAGTACTTC.

This clone occurred a few times. This chain joins TRBV14 and TRBJ1-5; no reliable D call. The V end was cut by 0 bases, the J end by 0 bases, with 12 bases between. There are 17 residues in the CDR3. CDR1 is SGHDN, CDR2 FVKESK, per germline. CDR3 loop: CASSQDPDLLSNQPQHF. CDR3 nucleotides: TGTGCCAGCAGCCAAGATCCGGACCTCCTTAGCAATCAGCCCCAGCATTTT.

The chain couples TRBV6-6 to TRBJ2-7; D is undetermined. This CDR3 is 11 amino acids long. Trimming removed 2 bases from V and 2 bases from J, with 1 base in between. From germline, CDR1 is MNHNY and CDR2 SVGAGI (reference sequence). This CDR3 is CASSYAYEQYF. The CDR3, as DNA: TGTGCCAGCAGTTACGCCTACGAGCAGTACTTC.

This chain uses TRBV5-1 with TRBJ2-2; D gene unclear. Trimming took 0 bases from V and 9 from J, leaving 6 bases between them. This CDR3 is built from 12 residues. Germline CDR1 and CDR2: SGHRS and YFSETQ. The chain's CDR3 is CASSLVGRELFF. The DNA for the CDR3 is TGCGCCAGCAGCTTGGTTGGACGGGAGCTGTTTTTT.